Presented here are 9 T cell receptor beta chains from one specimen sequenced in a study of T cell repertoires in cytomegalovirus infection. TCRdb used MiXCR to reprocess the reads, holding one entry per CDR3 protein. The profile shows just over 150,000 distinct CDR3 sequences, about a quarter of them singletons. The sequenced sample was PBMCs. The source of these receptors is a human donor in good health (CMV status not recorded). Some clones in this sample may be carry-over from other donors' samples.

This chain's CDR3 is CASSEDRTLNSPLHF. As DNA, the CDR3 is TGTGCCAGCAGTGAAGACAGGACGTTGAATTCACCCCTCCACTTT. The chain links TRBV25-1 to TRBJ1-6; a weak D match, TRBD1 (6 bases). CDR1 is MGHDK, CDR2 SYGVNS, per germline. The CDR3 has 15 amino acids. Deletions cut 2 bases from V and 7 bases from J, with 12 bases between.

The chain uses TRBV5-4 and TRBJ2-5; 9 nucleotides match TRBD2. Germline values: CDR1 SGHNT, CDR2 YYREEE (reference sequence). V dropped 5 bases and J dropped 0; count of bases not matched to a gene: 11. CDR3 length: 17 amino acids. The CDR3 DNA follows: TGTGCCAGCAGAGACGGACTAGCGAGACGGTACCAAGAGACCCAGTACTTC. Translating it yields CASRDGLARRYQETQYF.

There are a few counts of this clonotype. This rearrangement joins TRBV28 to TRBJ1-2; no firm D call. V lost 2 bases and J 4 bases, leaving 8 bases between the germline ends. The CDR3 totals 13 residues. Germline CDR1 MDHEN, CDR2 SYDVKM. The CDR3 nucleotides are TGTGCCAGCAGTTTACCAGGCCTCTATGGCTACACCTTC. Protein sequence: CASSLPGLYGYTF.

This clonotype was found a few times. This chain uses TRBV5-1 with TRBJ2-7; D remains ambiguous. Germline loops: CDR1 SGHRS, CDR2 YFSETQ. Trimming pared 1 base from V and 3 bases from J, leaving 8 bases between. This CDR3 is 13 amino acids long. The CDR3 spells CASSLSRSYEQYF. The DNA for the CDR3 is TGCGCCAGCAGCTTGAGTCGGAGCTACGAGCAGTACTTC.

This clonotype was counted only a few times. The V gene is TRBV30, the J gene TRBJ1-2; D gene uncertain. The CDR3 has 13 residues. The V gene lost 2 bases and the J gene lost 5 bases, with 12 bases spanning the gap. Germline V lookup: CDR1 GTSNPN, CDR2 SVGIG (reference sequence). The CDR3 spells CAWSPTPTYGYTF. As DNA, the CDR3 is TGTGCCTGGAGTCCGACACCAACTTATGGCTACACCTTC.

This clonotype has only a few counts. The chain combines TRBV20-1 with TRBJ1-1; TRBD1 aligns across 9 bases. Trimming cost V 3 bases and J 5 bases; bases outside gene matches: 16. Germline V CDR1 and CDR2: DFQATT, SNEGSKA (reference sequence). The CDR3 is 17 residues long. CDR3 bases: TGCAGTGCTAGGGGTGACCGGCCGGGACAGGGAGTAACTGAAGCTTTCTTT. Its translation is CSARGDRPGQGVTEAFF.

This clonotype was found a few times. The chain joins TRBV6-1 to TRBJ2-1, with 12 bases identical to TRBD2. V was pared by 6 bases and J by 4 bases, with 4 bases of the junction left unmatched. The CDR3 has 15 residues. Looked up from germline, CDR1 is MNHNS and CDR2 is SASEGT. In nucleotides, the CDR3 is TGTGCCAGCAGAACGACTAGCGGGGGTTACAATGAGCAGTTCTTC. The encoded protein is CASRTTSGGYNEQFF.

This clonotype has a handful of counts. The chain combines TRBV12-3 or TRBV12-4 with TRBJ2-5, with a tentative D call TRBD1 (5 bases). V shed 4 bases and J shed 1 base, with 7 bases lying between them. CDR3 size: 13 residues. CDR3 bases: TGTGCCAGCAGTTCGACAGCCCAAGAGACCCAGTACTTC. This gives the protein CASSSTAQETQYF.

A note on this clonotype: One end of the junction does not line up with germline, which may come from a read error. The CDR3 DNA sequence: TGCGCCAGCAGCCAAGATGAAGGCATTTCCATTATCTTT. Translating gives CASSQDEGISIIF. The chain uses TRBV4-3 and TRBJ1-1, with D unresolved. Germline CDR1 LGHNA, CDR2 YSLEER. The length of the CDR3 is 13 residues.